A single sample gave rise to the 21 T cell receptor beta chains below, sequenced in a study of shared clonotypes between healthy human individuals. Assay used: immunoSEQ multiplex PCR; TCRdb lists only in-frame clones, some missing. The data show over a million clones, more than 60% seen once. Sequenced sample: memory CD4+ T cells sorted from blood. Subset defined: CD45RA-negative fraction. Receptors originate from a man between 18 and 29 years old in good health.

The J gene is TRBJ1-4, the V gene TRBV5-1; D is possibly TRBD1 (5 bases). Germline V gene lookup returns CDR1 SGHRS and CDR2 YFSETQ. Trimming left V 4 bases short and J 5 bases short, with 12 bases between. The CDR3 spans 14 residues. The CDR3: CASSHGTENEKLFF. CDR3 nucleotide sequence: TGCGCCAGCAGCCATGGGACGGAAAATGAAAAACTGTTTTTT.

Concerning this clone: This may arise from a read error, as a much more abundant clone is one base away. The chain recombines TRBV5-4 with TRBJ2-1; a weak D match, TRBD2 (5 bases). Germline V CDR1 and CDR2: SGHNT, YYREEE (reference sequence). Trimming pared 4 bases from V and 3 bases from J, leaving 5 bases between. CDR3 size: 12 residues. The CDR3 region is CASSRDYNEQFF. CDR3 sequence (DNA): TGTGCCAGCAGCCGGGACTACAATGAGCAGTTCTTC.

On this clone: The germline gene is not matched at one end of the junction; a read error may be the cause. The rearrangement uses TRBV19 and TRBJ1-2; 7 bases are a match to TRBD1. The CDR3 is made up of 17 amino acids. Germline V gene data show CDR1 as LNHDA and CDR2 as SQIVND (reference sequence). CDR3 nucleotide sequence: TGTGCCAGTAGTATAGTCTATCCGGGAGACAGGGACTACGGCTACACCTTC. This encodes CASSIVYPGDRDYGYTF.

Details on this clone: A much larger clone lies one base from this, so it may be a read error. The chain recombines TRBV5-1 with TRBJ2-7; D possibly corresponds to TRBD1 (6 bases). The germline CDR1 and CDR2 sequences are SGHRS and YFSETQ. Trimming took off 0 bases at V and 5 bases at J, with 15 bases between the two ends. The CDR3 has 15 amino acids. CDR3 sequence: CASSLALGAVNEQYF. The CDR3 DNA sequence: TGCGCCAGCAGCTTGGCGCTGGGGGCAGTTAACGAGCAGTACTTC.

The V call is TRBV2, the J call TRBJ2-1, with 13 bases lining up with TRBD2. CDR3 length: 16 residues. Trimming took 7 bases from V and 4 from J; bases not matched to a gene: 7. The germline V gene encodes CDR1 SNHLY and CDR2 FYNNEI. The CDR3 region is CASTGLAGVEYNEQFF. The CDR3 DNA follows: TGTGCCAGCACCGGACTAGCGGGAGTAGAGTACAATGAGCAGTTCTTC.

The chain combines TRBV7-2 with TRBJ1-5; D might be TRBD1 (5 bases). Deletions cut 7 bases from V and 3 bases from J, with 13 bases between. This CDR3 contains 14 residues. CDR1 is SGHTA, CDR2 FQGNSA, per germline. The CDR3 nucleotides are TGTGCCAGCACTTGGGGGACTAACAATCAGCCCCAGCATTTT. As protein: CASTWGTNNQPQHF. The full variable domain, with the rest looked up from reference TRBV7-2 and TRBJ1-5, is GAGVSQSPSNKVTEKGKDVELRCDPISGHTALYWYRQSLGQGLEFLIYFQGNSAPDKSGLPSDRFSAERTGGSVSTLTIQRTQQEDSAVYLCASTWGTNNQPQHFGDGTRLSIL.

Concerning this clone itself: This likely came from a read error, as a far larger clone is one base away. Other DNA variants within this sample encode the same CDR3. V is TRBV7-2 and J is TRBJ1-6; D gene ambiguous. Germline V CDR1 and CDR2: SGHTA, FQGNSA. V dropped 5 bases and J dropped 2 bases, with 1 base sitting between them. The CDR3 consists of 12 residues. Written as DNA, the CDR3 is TGTGCCAGCAGCCCCTATAATTCACCCCTCCACTTT. It translates to CASSPYNSPLHF. The whole variable domain, remainder taken from reference TRBV7-2 and TRBJ1-6, is GAGVSQSPSNKVTEKGKDVELRCDPISGHTALYWYRQSLGQGLEFLIYFQGNSAPDKSGLPSDRFSAERTGGSVSTLTIQRTQQEDSAVYLCASSPYNSPLHFGNGTRLTVT.

The genes are TRBV7-2 and TRBJ1-1, with D possibly matching TRBD1 (5 bases). The CDR3 spans 13 residues. Germline CDR1 reads SGHTA; CDR2 reads FQGNSA. Deletions cut 6 bases from V and 5 bases from J, with 13 bases between. CDR3 sequence (DNA): TGTGCCAGCAGATTATACAGGTCTACTGAAGCTTTCTTT. It encodes CASRLYRSTEAFF. The whole variable domain, remainder taken from reference TRBV7-2 and TRBJ1-1, is GAGVSQSPSNKVTEKGKDVELRCDPISGHTALYWYRQSLGQGLEFLIYFQGNSAPDKSGLPSDRFSAERTGGSVSTLTIQRTQQEDSAVYLCASRLYRSTEAFFGQGTRLTVV.

This clone appeared a few times. This chain connects TRBV5-6 to TRBJ1-2, with D hard to call. CDR1 and CDR2 from the germline V gene are SGHDT and YYEEEE. CDR3 length equals 12 residues. The V end lost 4 bases, the J end lost 2 bases, and 6 bases lay between the germline ends. The DNA for the CDR3 is TGTGCCAGCAGCGAAGGGAACTATGGCTACACCTTC. Translating it yields CASSEGNYGYTF.

The J gene is TRBJ2-6, the V gene TRBV18; D is tentatively TRBD1 or TRBD2 (7 bases each). V was clipped by 0 bases and J by 4 bases, with 22 bases between them. Germline V gene data show CDR1 as KGHSH and CDR2 as LQKENI. The CDR3 extends over 20 amino acids. The CDR3 sequence: CASSPPAGGGEAHGANVLTF. DNA for the CDR3: TGTGCCAGCTCACCACCGGCAGGGGGAGGGGAGGCCCACGGGGCCAACGTCCTGACTTTC.

Only a few counts were recorded for this clone. V is TRBV30 and J is TRBJ1-1; 7 positions agree with TRBD1. The junction had 4 bases not matched to a gene; V was cut back by 2 bases and J by 1 base. Germline CDR1 GTSNPN, CDR2 SVGIG (reference sequence). The CDR3 is 14 amino acids. Here the CDR3 reads CAWSRTGPNTEAFF. CDR3 nucleotides: TGTGCCTGGAGTAGGACAGGCCCGAACACTGAAGCTTTCTTT.

The J gene is TRBJ2-5, the V gene TRBV6-6; a possible D gene is TRBD1 (6 bases). Germline assignment: CDR1 MNHNY and CDR2 SVGAGI (reference sequence). Trimming cost V 6 bases and J 2 bases, with 13 bases left between them. The CDR3 is 14 amino acids. DNA of the CDR3: TGTGCCAGCAGACAGACAGGCGGTCAAGAGACCCAGTACTTC. Residues: CASRQTGGQETQYF.

V is TRBV4-3 and J is TRBJ2-2; the D gene is possibly TRBD1 (8 bases). The CDR3 sequence is 17 residues long. V lost 4 bases, J lost 7 bases, and 22 bases lay in between. The germline V gene has CDR1 LGHNA and CDR2 YSLEER. This CDR3 reads CASSRGQGGNQVGELFF. The CDR3 coding sequence is TGCGCCAGCAGCCGAGGACAGGGAGGGAATCAGGTCGGGGAGCTGTTTTTT.

J is TRBJ1-1 and V is TRBV9; the D gene is possibly TRBD1 (6 bases). Germline assignment: CDR1 SGDLS and CDR2 YYNGEE. The germline V and J ends were trimmed by 3 bases and 4 bases, with 19 bases remaining between them. This CDR3 region has 16 residues. CDR3 in DNA: TGTGCCAGCAGCGCCCATGGACAGTTAATTGGCACTGAAGCTTTCTTT. It encodes CASSAHGQLIGTEAFF.

The CDR3 DNA reads TGCGCCAGCAGCGTCACCGGGACCCAGAACGAGGCTTTCTTT. This gives the protein CASSVTGTQNEAFF. J is TRBJ1-1 and V is TRBV5-1; D perhaps matches TRBD1 (5 bases). Per germline, CDR1 SGHRS and CDR2 YFSETQ. The CDR3 runs 14 residues. Trimming took 4 bases from V and 11 from J, leaving 21 bases between them.

The V call is TRBV5-1, the J call TRBJ1-2; tentatively, D is TRBD1 (5 bases). Germline loops: CDR1 SGHRS, CDR2 YFSETQ. There are 15 residues in the CDR3. Between the trimmed V and J ends, which lost 4 bases and 4 bases, there was a span of 17 bases. The CDR3: CASSPRDGLTYGYTF. The CDR3 DNA sequence: TGCGCCAGCAGCCCTAGGGACGGACTTACCTATGGCTACACCTTC.

Note on this clone: Other nucleotide sequences in the sample specify the same CDR3. The V gene is TRBV5-1, the J gene TRBJ1-4, with a weak D call TRBD1 (5 bases). The length of the CDR3 is 13 residues. Germline CDR1 SGHRS, CDR2 YFSETQ. V was clipped by 0 bases and J by 8 bases, with 8 bases between them. The CDR3 spells CASSLEWGEKLFF. The CDR3 DNA reads as TGCGCCAGCAGCTTGGAATGGGGGGAAAAACTGTTTTTT.

The J gene is TRBJ2-3, the V gene TRBV10-3; 14 positions match TRBD2. The CDR3 is made up of 18 amino acids. Trimming took 1 base from V and 1 from J; bases not matched to a gene: 4. Germline loops: CDR1 ENHRY, CDR2 SYGVKD. The CDR3, as DNA: TGTGCCATCAGTGAGTTCAGACTAGCGGGAGGGGGCACAGATACGCAGTATTTT. Residues: CAISEFRLAGGGTDTQYF.

The table lists this clone with many counts. This chain links TRBV25-1 with TRBJ2-2; tentative D call: TRBD2 (5 bases). V lost 6 bases, J lost 2 bases, and 7 bases lay in between. Germline values: CDR1 MGHDK, CDR2 SYGVNS. The CDR3 consists of 13 residues. In DNA, the CDR3 is TGTGCCAGCAGGAGCGGTAACACCGGGGAGCTGTTTTTT. This translates into CASRSGNTGELFF.

The chain recombines TRBV28 with TRBJ1-4; TRBD1 agrees at 9 bases. V shed 6 bases, J shed 7 bases, and the junction held 9 bases outside the gene matches. The CDR3 is made up of 15 amino acids. Germline loops: CDR1 MDHEN, CDR2 SYDVKM. CDR3 bases: TGTGCCAGCAGGGGCTTGACAGGGGGAAGTGAAAAACTGTTTTTT. It encodes CASRGLTGGSEKLFF.

The chain combines TRBV18 with TRBJ2-7; D may be TRBD2 (5 bases). This CDR3 is 13 amino acids long. Trimming pared 4 bases from V and 2 bases from J, leaving 9 bases between. Germline values: CDR1 KGHSH, CDR2 LQKENI. The CDR3 region has the DNA TGTGCCAGCTCACGAGGAGGTACCTACGAGCAGTACTTC. It yields the protein CASSRGGTYEQYF.